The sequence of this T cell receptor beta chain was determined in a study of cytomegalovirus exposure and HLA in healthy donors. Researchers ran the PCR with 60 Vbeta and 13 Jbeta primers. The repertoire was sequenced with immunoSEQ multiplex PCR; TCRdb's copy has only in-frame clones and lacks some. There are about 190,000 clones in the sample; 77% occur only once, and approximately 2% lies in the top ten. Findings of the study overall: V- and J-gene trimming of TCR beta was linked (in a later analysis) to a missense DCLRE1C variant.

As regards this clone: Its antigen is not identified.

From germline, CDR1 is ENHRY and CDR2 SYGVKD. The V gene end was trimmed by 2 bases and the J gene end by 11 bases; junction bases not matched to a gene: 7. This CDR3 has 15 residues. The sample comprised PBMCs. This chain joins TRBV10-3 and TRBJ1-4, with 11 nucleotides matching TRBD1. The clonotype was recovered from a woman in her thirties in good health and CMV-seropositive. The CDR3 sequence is CAISETSGDRGKLFF. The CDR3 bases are TGTGCCATCAGTGAGACATCAGGGGACAGGGGGAAACTGTTTTTT.